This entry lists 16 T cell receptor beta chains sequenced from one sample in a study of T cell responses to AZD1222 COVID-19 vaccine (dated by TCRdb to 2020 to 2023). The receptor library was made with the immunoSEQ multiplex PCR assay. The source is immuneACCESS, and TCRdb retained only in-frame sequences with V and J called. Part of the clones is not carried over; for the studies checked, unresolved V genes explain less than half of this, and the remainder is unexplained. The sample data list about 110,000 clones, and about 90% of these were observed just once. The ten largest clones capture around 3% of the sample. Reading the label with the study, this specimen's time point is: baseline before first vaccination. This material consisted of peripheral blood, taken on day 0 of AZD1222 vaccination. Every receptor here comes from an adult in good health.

In nucleotides, the CDR3 is TGTGCCAGCTCTTCAACCGGGGCAGGGGACGGCTACGAGCAGTACTTC. Its translation: CASSSTGAGDGYEQYF. The V gene is TRBV18, the J gene TRBJ2-7, with a weak D call TRBD1 (6 bases). Trimming took off 6 bases at V and 3 bases at J, with 21 bases between the two ends. Germline V gives CDR1 KGHSH, CDR2 LQKENI. The CDR3 contains 16 residues.

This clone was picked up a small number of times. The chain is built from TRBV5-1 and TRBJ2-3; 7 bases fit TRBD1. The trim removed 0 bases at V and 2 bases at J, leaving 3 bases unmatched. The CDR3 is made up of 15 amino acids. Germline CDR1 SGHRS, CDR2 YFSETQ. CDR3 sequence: CASSLGGQPTDTQYF. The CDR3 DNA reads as TGCGCCAGCAGCTTGGGGGGACAGCCCACAGATACGCAGTATTTT.

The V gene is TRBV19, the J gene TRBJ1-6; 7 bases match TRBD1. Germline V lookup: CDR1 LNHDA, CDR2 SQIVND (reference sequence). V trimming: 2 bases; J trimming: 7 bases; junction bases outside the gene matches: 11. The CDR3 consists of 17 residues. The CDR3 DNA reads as TGTGCCAGTAGTATAACCCGACAGGGCTCAAGGAATTCACCCCTCCACTTT. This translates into CASSITRQGSRNSPLHF.

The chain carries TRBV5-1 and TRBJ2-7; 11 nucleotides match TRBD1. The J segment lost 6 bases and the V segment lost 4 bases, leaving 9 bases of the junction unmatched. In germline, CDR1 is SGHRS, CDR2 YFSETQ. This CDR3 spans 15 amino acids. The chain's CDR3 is CASSASGQGAGEQYF. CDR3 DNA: TGCGCCAGCAGCGCGAGCGGACAGGGGGCTGGCGAGCAGTACTTC.

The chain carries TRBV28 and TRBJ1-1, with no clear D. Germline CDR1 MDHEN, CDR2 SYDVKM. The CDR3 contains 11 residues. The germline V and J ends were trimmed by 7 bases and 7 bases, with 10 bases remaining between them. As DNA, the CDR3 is TGTGCCAGCAAAGGGTTTATTGAAGCTTTCTTT. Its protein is CASKGFIEAFF.

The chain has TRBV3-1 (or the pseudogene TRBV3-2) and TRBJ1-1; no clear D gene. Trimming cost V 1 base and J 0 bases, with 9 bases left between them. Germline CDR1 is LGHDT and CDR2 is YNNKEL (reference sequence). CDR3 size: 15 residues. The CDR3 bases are TGTGCCAGCAGCCAAGTGCCCCCTCTGAACACTGAAGCTTTCTTT. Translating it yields CASSQVPPLNTEAFF.

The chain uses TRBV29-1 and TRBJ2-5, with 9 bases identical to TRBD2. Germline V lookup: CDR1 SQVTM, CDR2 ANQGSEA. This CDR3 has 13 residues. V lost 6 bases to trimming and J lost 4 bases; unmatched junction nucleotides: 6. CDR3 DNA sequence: TGCAGCGTGCGGGCGGGAGGGGTAGAGACCCAGTACTTC. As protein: CSVRAGGVETQYF.

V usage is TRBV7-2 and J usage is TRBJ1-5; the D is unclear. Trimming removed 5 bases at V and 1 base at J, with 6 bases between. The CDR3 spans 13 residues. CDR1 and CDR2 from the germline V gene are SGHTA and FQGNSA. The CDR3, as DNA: TGTGCCAGCAGCCTCCTCAGCAATCAGCCCCAGCATTTT. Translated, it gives CASSLLSNQPQHF.

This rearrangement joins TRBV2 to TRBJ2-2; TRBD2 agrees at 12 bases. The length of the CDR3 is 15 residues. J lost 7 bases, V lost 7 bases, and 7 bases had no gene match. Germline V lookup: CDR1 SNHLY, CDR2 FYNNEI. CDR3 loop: CASTRLAGESGELFF. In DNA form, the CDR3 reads TGTGCCAGCACGCGACTAGCGGGGGAGAGCGGGGAGCTGTTTTTT.

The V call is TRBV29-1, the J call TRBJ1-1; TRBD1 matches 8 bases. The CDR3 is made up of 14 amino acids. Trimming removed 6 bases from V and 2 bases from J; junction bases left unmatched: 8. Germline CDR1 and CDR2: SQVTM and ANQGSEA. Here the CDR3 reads CSVDQTGVNTEAFF. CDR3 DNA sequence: TGCAGCGTCGACCAGACAGGGGTCAACACTGAAGCTTTCTTT.

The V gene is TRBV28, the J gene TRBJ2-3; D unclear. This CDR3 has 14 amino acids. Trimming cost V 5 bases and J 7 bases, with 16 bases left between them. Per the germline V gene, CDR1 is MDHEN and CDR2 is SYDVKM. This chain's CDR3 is CASSDGRSQYTQYF. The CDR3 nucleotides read TGTGCCAGCAGTGACGGACGGAGCCAATATACGCAGTATTTT.

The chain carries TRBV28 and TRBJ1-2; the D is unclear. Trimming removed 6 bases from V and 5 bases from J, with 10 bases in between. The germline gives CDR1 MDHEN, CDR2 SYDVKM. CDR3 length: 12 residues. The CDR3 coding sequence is TGTGCCAGCAGCCCCGGCCGTTATGGCTACACCTTC. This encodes CASSPGRYGYTF.

The CDR3 DNA sequence: TGTGCCAGTAGTATGACACTCGGAAACTATGGCTACACCTTC. This codes for CASSMTLGNYGYTF. The genes are TRBV19 and TRBJ1-2; D call uncertain. Per germline, CDR1 LNHDA and CDR2 SQIVND (reference sequence). This CDR3 is built from 14 residues. V was shortened by 3 bases and J by 2 bases, with 10 bases between the two germline ends.

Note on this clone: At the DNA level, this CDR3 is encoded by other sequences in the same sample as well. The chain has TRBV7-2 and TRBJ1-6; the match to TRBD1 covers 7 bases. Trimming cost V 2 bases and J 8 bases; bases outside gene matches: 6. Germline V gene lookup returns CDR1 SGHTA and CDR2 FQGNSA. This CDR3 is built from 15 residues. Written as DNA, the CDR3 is TGTGCCAGCAGCTTACGGGTAGGGGGCGATTCACCCCTCCACTTT. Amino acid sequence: CASSLRVGGDSPLHF.

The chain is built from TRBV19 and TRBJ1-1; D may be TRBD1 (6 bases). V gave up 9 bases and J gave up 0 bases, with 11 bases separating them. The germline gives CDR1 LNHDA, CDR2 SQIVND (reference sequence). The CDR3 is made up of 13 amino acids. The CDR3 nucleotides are TGTGCCAGCGCCGGGACACTGAACACTGAAGCTTTCTTT. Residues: CASAGTLNTEAFF.

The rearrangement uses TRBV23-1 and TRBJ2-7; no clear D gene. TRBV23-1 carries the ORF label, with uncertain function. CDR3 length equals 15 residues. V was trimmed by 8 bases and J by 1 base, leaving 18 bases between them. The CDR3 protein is CASGPSAPCSYEQYF. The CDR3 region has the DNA TGCGCCAGCGGCCCCTCAGCCCCGTGTTCCTACGAGCAGTACTTC.